The clone carrying this T cell receptor beta chain was observed a few times. This CDR3 spans 17 amino acids. V was trimmed by 0 bases and J by 2 bases, leaving 19 bases between them. From germline, CDR1 is DFQATT and CDR2 SNEGSKA (reference sequence). The sample is drawn from a study of T cells after yellow fever vaccination. Looking at the study overall: For low cell numbers, libraries were made with SMART-Seq v4 Ultra Low Input.

Points from the study as a whole: Clones from primary vaccination mostly reappeared after the booster (roughly 97% CD4, approximately 91% CD8).

The 5'RACE template-switching step produced TCR cDNA and added a universal primer site and UMIs. TCRdb fed the 5' RACE reads into MiXCR, producing one record per CDR3 protein. The sample has more than 25,000 distinct CDR3 sequences, under 7% seen once; the top ten hold 12%. The source of this sequence is a man aged 30-40 years who received the YFV17D yellow fever vaccine. The J gene is TRBJ1-2, the V gene TRBV20-1; TRBD1 might be the D (6 bases). Here the sequenced sample was PBMCs, either bulk or a sorted T-cell subset (CD4+, CD8+, memory, or dextramer-sorted; not recorded which), taken 15 days after the yellow fever booster vaccination. The CDR3: CSARDTARGALNYGYTF. The DNA of the CDR3 is TGCAGTGCTAGAGACACCGCCCGGGGGGCGCTGAACTATGGCTACACCTTC.